These T cell receptor beta chains were read from a single sample in a study of blood T cell repertoires in COVID-19. Assay used: immunoSEQ multiplex PCR; TCRdb lists only in-frame clones, some missing. This table holds a few hundred thousand clones, approximately 86% found once. Sequenced input: peripheral blood. The origin of the receptors is a woman aged 25 to 39 who had recovered from COVID-19. CDR3s include the opening cysteine and the closing phenylalanine or tryptophan. Size values are once, few and many counts, or a class for expanded clones, and some rows have none.

length	size	V	J	CDR3
14	NA	TRBV5-8	TRBJ2-1	CASSRSGSWVEQFF
14	NA	TRBV19	TRBJ2-7	CASSPGQSHYEQYF
15	NA	TRBV19	TRBJ1-5	CASSIVGQTNQPQHF
14	NA	TRBV27	TRBJ1-3	CASSSVLSGNTIYF
13	NA	TRBV5-1	TRBJ2-7	CASSFGSSYEQYF
13	NA	TRBV4-2	TRBJ1-4	CASSQEIQQKLFF
14	once	TRBV3-1/TRBV3-2	TRBJ2-7	CASSQQQHSYEQYF
16	NA	TRBV23-1	TRBJ2-1	CASSRPEAGAAREQFF
16	NA	TRBV5-6	TRBJ2-2	CASSFQQGVITGELFF
15	NA	TRBV6-5	TRBJ2-7	CASSPFSGGSYEQYF
15	NA	TRBV27	TRBJ1-1	CASRVDRGWNTEAFF
15	once	TRBV15	TRBJ1-5	CATSRVRYSNQPQHF
15	NA	TRBV5-8	TRBJ1-5	CASSSQGGRNQPQHF
19	NA	TRBV27	TRBJ2-1	CASRPTGLAGHPSYNEQFF
18	NA	TRBV10-2	TRBJ1-4	CASSMEQGTGRTNEKLFF
15	once	TRBV29-1	TRBJ2-5	CSAVHRGSLQETQYF